Below, 21 T cell receptor beta chains from the same sample are listed, as sequenced in a study of Ad26.COV2.S vaccination and SARS-CoV-2 variants. Treatment here: 15 to 20 received Ad26.COV2.S at low or high dose, single or two shots; several received placebo; per-sample allocation not given. Samples analyzed were those drawn on day 63 after the first vaccine or placebo injection. Libraries were prepared by immunoSEQ multiplex PCR; TCRdb keeps only in-frame clonotypes and omits some of them. The sample carries 440,000 or so clones, 89% recorded once. The sequenced sample was peripheral blood, obtained in a trial of Ad26.COV2.S vaccine versus placebo. These receptors all come from a person aged 18-65 years who received the Ad26.COV2.S COVID-19 vaccine or a placebo.

The rearrangement links TRBV6-2 or TRBV6-3 to TRBJ1-2; 7 positions match TRBD1. There are 13 residues in the CDR3. J was trimmed by 4 bases and V by 6 bases; bases with no gene match: 5. The germline V gene has CDR1 MNHEY and CDR2 SVGEGT. The CDR3 DNA is TGTGCCAGCAGCCTCACAGGGGTCTATGGCTACACCTTC. Its protein product is CASSLTGVYGYTF.

This clone was detected only a few times. The chain couples TRBV4-2 to TRBJ2-3; D is perhaps TRBD1 or TRBD2 (5 bases each). The CDR3 is 15 amino acids. The V and J ends lost 3 bases and 2 bases respectively, with 12 bases between them. Germline CDR1 and CDR2: LGHNA and YNFKEQ. The CDR3 sequence is CASSQGELNTDTQYF. For the CDR3, the DNA is TGTGCCAGCAGCCAGGGGGAGCTTAACACAGATACGCAGTATTTT.

This chain uses TRBV2 with TRBJ1-2; tentative D call: TRBD1 (5 bases). This CDR3 has 14 residues. Trimming left V 8 bases short and J 7 bases short, with 20 bases between. Germline V gives CDR1 SNHLY, CDR2 FYNNEI. The CDR3 loop is CASRWDGSSFGYTF. The CDR3 DNA follows: TGTGCCAGCCGATGGGACGGATCGAGTTTTGGCTACACCTTC.

As to this clone: Other DNA variants within this sample encode the same CDR3. The chain uses TRBV18 and TRBJ1-1; TRBD1 might be the D (6 bases). Germline assignment: CDR1 KGHSH and CDR2 LQKENI. Trimming stripped 6 bases from V and 1 base from J, with 9 bases between. The CDR3 is made up of 13 amino acids. The CDR3 DNA reads TGTGCCAGCTCGGGGGGCCGGAACACTGAAGCTTTCTTT. Residues: CASSGGRNTEAFF. The whole variable domain, filled in from reference TRBV18 and TRBJ1-1, reads NAGVMQNPRHLVRRRGQEARLRCSPMKGHSHVYWYRQLPEEGLKFMVYLQKENIIDESGMPKERFSAEFPKEGPSILRIQQVVRGDSAAYFCASSGGRNTEAFFGQGTRLTVV.

This clone has more than one count but fewer than ten. The rearrangement uses TRBV5-4 and TRBJ2-2; no definite D call. Trimming stripped 5 bases from V and 2 bases from J, with 10 bases between. The V gene's germline CDR1 is SGHNT and CDR2 YYREEE (reference sequence). The CDR3 is 14 residues long. The CDR3 DNA reads TGTGCCAGCAGAAAGGACCTAAACACCGGGGAGCTGTTTTTT. Protein product: CASRKDLNTGELFF.

This chain connects TRBV19 to TRBJ2-6; D unresolved. Trimming removed 8 bases from V and 0 bases from J, with 5 bases in between. Germline CDR1 reads LNHDA; CDR2 reads SQIVND (reference sequence). The CDR3 spans 13 residues. The CDR3 loop is CASVSSGANVLTF. CDR3 DNA: TGTGCCAGTGTTAGCTCTGGGGCCAACGTCCTGACTTTC. Full variable domain (missing parts from reference TRBV19 and TRBJ2-6): DGGITQSPKYLFRKEGQNVTLSCEQNLNHDAMYWYRQDPGQGLRLIYYSQIVNDFQKGDIAEGYSVSREKKESFPLTVTSAQKNPTAFYLCASVSSGANVLTFGAGSRLTVL.

The chain joins TRBV6-5 to TRBJ1-1; 8 bases match TRBD1. V lost 3 bases to trimming and J lost 1 base; unmatched junction nucleotides: 4. This CDR3 spans 15 amino acids. Per the germline V gene, CDR1 is MNHEY and CDR2 is SVGAGI. The CDR3 region has the DNA TGTGCCAGCAGTTATCAGGGGGCGAGGAACACTGAAGCTTTCTTT. Translation gives CASSYQGARNTEAFF.

This chain uses TRBV10-3 with TRBJ1-1, with D possibly matching TRBD1 (5 bases). Germline V lookup: CDR1 ENHRY, CDR2 SYGVKD. Trimming took 7 bases from V and 1 from J, leaving 16 bases between them. The CDR3 consists of 15 residues. The CDR3 reads CAIKDAGTPNTEAFF. DNA for the CDR3: TGTGCCATCAAGGATGCCGGGACGCCGAACACTGAAGCTTTCTTT.

About this clone itself: The junction differs from germline at one of its ends, possibly a read error. This chain uses TRBV7-7 with TRBJ1-1; TRBD1 might be the D (6 bases). Germline loops: CDR1 SSHAT, CDR2 FNYEAQ (reference sequence). The CDR3 length is 14 residues. This chain's CDR3 is CASSRAEGDTEAFF. CDR3 nucleotides: TGTGCTAGCAGCCGGGCCGAGGGGGACACTGAAGCTTTCTTT.

The rearrangement uses TRBV7-6 and TRBJ2-3; D unclear. This CDR3 comprises 14 residues. Germline V CDR1 and CDR2: SGHVS, FNYEAQ. Trimming removed 2 bases at V and 2 bases at J, with 8 bases between. The CDR3 loop reads CASSLRAITDTQYF. In DNA, the CDR3 is TGTGCCAGCAGCTTACGCGCGATCACAGATACGCAGTATTTT.

The V gene is TRBV30, the J gene TRBJ1-5; 7 bases agree with TRBD1. This CDR3 has 14 residues. Germline V gives CDR1 GTSNPN, CDR2 SVGIG (reference sequence). V shed 8 bases and J 7 bases; nucleotides not matched to a gene: 14. CDR3 DNA: TGTGCCCTCGCCCTAGGAGGGGGCTCGCAGCCCCAGCATTTT. Translating gives CALALGGGSQPQHF. The full variable domain, in which reference TRBV30 and TRBJ1-5 provide the parts outside the CDR3, is SQTIHQWPATLVQPVGSPLSLECTVEGTSNPNLYWYRQAAGRGLQLLFYSVGIGQISSEVPQNLSASRPQDRQFILSSKKLLLSDSGFYLCALALGGGSQPQHFGDGTRLSIL.

The chain is built from TRBV4-1 and TRBJ2-2; TRBD2 agrees at 8 bases. Germline V lookup: CDR1 MGHRA, CDR2 YSYEKL. CDR3 size: 17 residues. V was clipped by 1 base and J by 7 bases; unmatched bases: 11. CDR3 sequence: CASSQGSGSYEGGELFF. CDR3 coding DNA: TGCGCCAGCAGCCAAGGAAGCGGGAGTTATGAAGGCGGGGAGCTGTTTTTT.

J is TRBJ2-7 and V is TRBV13, with 7 positions matching TRBD1. This CDR3 comprises 15 residues. Germline values: CDR1 PRHDT, CDR2 FYEKMQ (reference sequence). J gave up 6 bases and V 5 bases, and 13 bases lay outside the gene matches. The CDR3 region has the DNA TGTGCCAGCAGCCAACGACAGGGATCGGTGTTCGAGCAGTACTTC. This encodes CASSQRQGSVFEQYF.

This clone was observed a handful of times. Additional DNA sequences in this sample encode the identical CDR3. This chain connects TRBV29-1 to TRBJ2-7; D is unclear. Germline loops: CDR1 SQVTM, CDR2 ANQGSEA. V lost 1 base to trimming and J lost 3 bases, with 7 bases between them. The CDR3 has 12 amino acids. CDR3 DNA: TGCAGCGTTGAAGGGCTTAGCTACGAGCAGTACTTC. Translation: CSVEGLSYEQYF.

This clone was seen a single time. The CDR3 DNA follows: TGTGCCAGCTACCCATTACAGGGTTTTAGCACAGATACGCAGTATTTT. Its protein is CASYPLQGFSTDTQYF. The chain recombines TRBV28 with TRBJ2-3; D might be TRBD1 (6 bases). Germline V gene data show CDR1 as MDHEN and CDR2 as SYDVKM. Trimming pared 8 bases from V and 0 bases from J, leaving 18 bases between. The length of the CDR3 is 16 residues.

About this clone itself: A read error may produce the germline difference seen at one junction end. The chain employs TRBV7-7 and TRBJ2-1; tentatively, D is TRBD2 (5 bases). This CDR3 is 12 amino acids long. From germline, CDR1 is SSHAT and CDR2 FNYEAQ (reference sequence). The CDR3 DNA reads as TGTGCTAGCAGCTTCCCTAGCTGGAAGCAGTTCTTC. It codes for CASSFPSWKQFF.

The chain couples TRBV6-5 to TRBJ1-4; D is perhaps TRBD1 (5 bases). The CDR3 spans 16 residues. Looked up from germline, CDR1 is MNHEY and CDR2 is SVGAGI. The V gene lost 0 bases and the J gene lost 4 bases, with 12 bases spanning the gap. CDR3 region: CASSYSNRGDNEKLFF. The CDR3 DNA reads TGTGCCAGCAGTTACTCGAATAGAGGGGATAATGAAAAACTGTTTTTT.

The chain uses TRBV5-1 and TRBJ1-5, with 7 bases fitting TRBD1. The length of the CDR3 is 14 residues. V trimming: 4 bases; J trimming: 6 bases; junction bases outside the gene matches: 7. Per germline, CDR1 SGHRS and CDR2 YFSETQ. CDR3 protein: CASSETGAGQPQHF. The CDR3 DNA sequence: TGCGCCAGCAGCGAAACAGGGGCAGGTCAGCCCCAGCATTTT.

The chain carries TRBV4-2 and TRBJ2-3; D perhaps matches TRBD2 (5 bases). CDR3 length equals 16 residues. V lost 1 base to trimming and J lost 1 base, with 12 bases between them. Germline lookup yields CDR1 LGHNA and CDR2 YNFKEQ. CDR3 nucleotide sequence: TGTGCCAGCAGCCAAGGTCGGGATAGCGGCACAGATACGCAGTATTTT. Translated, it gives CASSQGRDSGTDTQYF.

The chain carries TRBV19 and TRBJ1-2; 7 bases match TRBD1. With 2 bases clipped from V and 5 bases from J, the junction kept 8 bases outside the gene matches. The CDR3 totals 15 residues. Germline CDR1 is LNHDA and CDR2 is SQIVND (reference sequence). CDR3: CASSIKGAGSYGYTF. The CDR3 coding sequence is TGTGCCAGTAGTATAAAGGGGGCAGGGAGTTATGGCTACACCTTC.

Note on this clone: The CDR3 ends on some other residue instead of the conserved phenylalanine or tryptophan, so this is likely a read error. It is unclear where the CDR3 begins or ends on the DNA, so no DNA is shown, and the CDR3 is as TCRdb lists it. The J gene is TRBJ1-2, the V gene TRBV7-9. 12 amino acids form the CDR3, both terminal residues included. The germline gives CDR1 SEHNR, CDR2 FQNEAQ (reference sequence). CDR3 loop: CASSEAGSPLTI.